The rows below give T cell receptor beta chains drawn from one sample of a study of OX40 agonist ivuxolimab in advanced cancers. Only in-frame clones appear in the TCRdb table, and some are missing; sequencing was by immunoSEQ multiplex PCR. The data show around 40,000 clones, about 86% seen once. Material: CD4+ or CD8+ T cells sorted from blood, obtained in a trial of the OX40 agonist ivuxolimab. These receptors were obtained from an adult with an advanced solid tumor such as melanoma, head and neck, liver or kidney cancer. Both conserved end residues are part of each CDR3. The D gene is left open where the match is weak. Only some rows state a clone size, as once, few, many or a class for expanded clones.

cdr3_nt cdr3_aa j_call v_call d_call clone_size
TGTGCCAGCAGCCTGGACAGACCTTCGAGGTACGAGCAGTACTTC CASSLDRPSRYEQYF TRBJ2-7 TRBV11-2 - -
TGCAGCGGGGGGCCCTTAGTTCCCCAGTACTTC CSGGPLVPQYF TRBJ2-5 TRBV29-1 - -
TGTGCCAGCAGTTTTAACGGCAGGGCCTACGAGCAGTACTTC CASSFNGRAYEQYF TRBJ2-7 TRBV27 - -
TGCGCCAGCAGCCCCCTAGGGAAAGAGACCCAGTACTTC CASSPLGKETQYF TRBJ2-5 TRBV4-3 - few
TGTGCCAGCAGTTTATCCAGGGCCCTGGATGGCTACACCTTC CASSLSRALDGYTF TRBJ1-2 TRBV27 - -
TGTGCCAGCAGCCCCCCCGGAGCGCACAATGAGCAGTTCTTC CASSPPGAHNEQFF TRBJ2-1 TRBV7-9 - -
TGTGCCAGTAGTAGGACAGTTAGCTACGAGCAGTACTTC CASSRTVSYEQYF TRBJ2-7 TRBV19 - -
TGTGCCAGCAGTACCCCGACAGGGACTAATTCACCCCTCCACTTT CASSTPTGTNSPLHF TRBJ1-6 TRBV27 TRBD1 -
TGTGCCAGCAGTTACGCCTACGAGCAGTACTTC CASSYAYEQYF TRBJ2-7 TRBV6-5 - -
TGCGCCAGCAGAGACTCCGGGACAGGCAATGAAAAACTGTTTTTT CASRDSGTGNEKLFF TRBJ1-4 TRBV5-1 TRBD1 -
TGTGCCAGCGGACTAGCGTTCGGCTCCTACAATGAGCAGTTCTTC CASGLAFGSYNEQFF TRBJ2-1 TRBV7-9 TRBD2 -
TGTGCCAGCGGACAGGCGAACTATGGCTACACCTTC CASGQANYGYTF TRBJ1-2 TRBV7-9 TRBD1 few
TGTGCCAGCAGCGGGGGTAGGACTAATGAAAAACTGTTTTTT CASSGGRTNEKLFF TRBJ1-4 TRBV9 - -
TGTGCCAGCAGCGTTGGGACAGGGGGATACGAGCAGTACTTC CASSVGTGGYEQYF TRBJ2-7 TRBV7-2 TRBD1 -
TGTGCCAGCAGTTCCAGAGTGGGGGCAAACTATGGCTACACCTTC CASSSRVGANYGYTF TRBJ1-2 TRBV27 - once
TGTGCCAGCAGCCGATGGATCAGAGACCTCACAGATACGCAGTATTTT CASSRWIRDLTDTQYF TRBJ2-3 TRBV7-8 - -
TGTGCCAGCAGGATAGAGGGGTTTCTCGATACGCAGTATTTT CASRIEGFLDTQYF TRBJ2-3 TRBV2 - -
TGTGCCAGCAGTGAAGCTGGGGTCCCGCTGTTTTTT CASSEAGVPLFF TRBJ1-4 TRBV25-1 - -
TGTGCCAGCACCCCGGATACAGGGGGCTATGGCTACACCTTC CASTPDTGGYGYTF TRBJ1-2 TRBV28 TRBD1 -
TGTGCCAGCAGCTTGGGGGACCCATACGAGCAGTACTTC CASSLGDPYEQYF TRBJ2-7 TRBV5-4 - -
TGTGCCAGCAGCCCCAGCGGGAGGGCCAGGGAAGAGCAGTACTTC CASSPSGRAREEQYF TRBJ2-7 TRBV27 TRBD2 -
TGTGCCAGCAGCCAAGGATCGGGGGCGCGAGGCTACACCTTC CASSQGSGARGYTF TRBJ1-2 TRBV14 - -
TGTGCCAGCAGTTACTCACGAGAATACACCTTC CASSYSREYTF TRBJ1-2 TRBV6-8 - once
TGTGCCAGCAGCTTAGCGCGTGGGACCCGAGGCGCGAAATACAATGAGCAGTTCTTC CASSLARGTRGAKYNEQFF TRBJ2-1 TRBV7-8 - -
TGTGCCAGCAGCTGGGGACAGGGGGTGGACGAGCAGTACTTC CASSWGQGVDEQYF TRBJ2-7 TRBV5-4 TRBD1 -
TGCGCCAGCAGCCAACGAAGGACAGTGAGCACAGATACGCAGTATTTT CASSQRRTVSTDTQYF TRBJ2-3 TRBV4-1 - -
TGTGCCAGCAGTGGAGACAGGGCCACTGAAGCTTTCTTT CASSGDRATEAFF TRBJ1-1 TRBV6-1 TRBD1 -
TGTGCCAGCAGTTTATCGTTCGCAGCGAACACTGAAGCTTTCTTT CASSLSFAANTEAFF TRBJ1-1 TRBV27 - -
TGCGCCAGCAGCTTCGGTGAGCTGGGACAAGCTTTCTTT CASSFGELGQAFF TRBJ1-1 TRBV5-1 - -
TGTGCCAGCAGCTTCCGGGGGGGCTCCTACAATGAGCAGTTCTTC CASSFRGGSYNEQFF TRBJ2-1 TRBV7-8 TRBD2 -
TGTGCCACCAACCCGATACTAGCGGGGGGGCTAAGTGAGCAGTTCTTC CATNPILAGGLSEQFF TRBJ2-1 TRBV15 TRBD2 -
TGCGCCAGCAGCTTGGATGACGGATACACTGAAGCTTTCTTT CASSLDDGYTEAFF TRBJ1-1 TRBV5-1 - -